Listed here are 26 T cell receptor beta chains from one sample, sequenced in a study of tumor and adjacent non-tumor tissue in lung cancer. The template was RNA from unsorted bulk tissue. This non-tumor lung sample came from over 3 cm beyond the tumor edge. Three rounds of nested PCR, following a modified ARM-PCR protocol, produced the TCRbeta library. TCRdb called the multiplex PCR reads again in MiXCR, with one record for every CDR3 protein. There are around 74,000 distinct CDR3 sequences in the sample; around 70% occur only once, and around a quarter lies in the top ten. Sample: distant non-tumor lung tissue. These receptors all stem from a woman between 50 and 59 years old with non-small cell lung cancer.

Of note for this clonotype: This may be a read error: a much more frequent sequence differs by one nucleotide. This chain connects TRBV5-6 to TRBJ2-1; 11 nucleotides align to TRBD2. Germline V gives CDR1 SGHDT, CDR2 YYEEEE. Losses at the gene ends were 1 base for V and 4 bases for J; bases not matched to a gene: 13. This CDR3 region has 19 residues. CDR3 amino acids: CASSLSVGGLAEGYNEQFF. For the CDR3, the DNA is TGTGCCAGCAGCTTGTCTGTAGGGGGACTAGCGGAGGGGTACAATGAGCAGTTCTTC.

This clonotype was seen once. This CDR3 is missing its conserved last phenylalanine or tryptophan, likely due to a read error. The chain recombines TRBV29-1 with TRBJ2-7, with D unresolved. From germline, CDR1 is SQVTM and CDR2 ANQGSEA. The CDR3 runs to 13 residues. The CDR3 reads CSVVRGNSCEQYI. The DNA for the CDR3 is TGCAGCGTTGTGCGAGGAAACTCCTGCGAGCAGTACATC.

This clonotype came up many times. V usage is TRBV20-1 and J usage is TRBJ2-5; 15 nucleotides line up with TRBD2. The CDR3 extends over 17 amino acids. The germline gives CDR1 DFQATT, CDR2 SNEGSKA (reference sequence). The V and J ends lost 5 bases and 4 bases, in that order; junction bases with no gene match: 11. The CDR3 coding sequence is TGCAGTGCTGAAGGACTAGCGGGAGGGCCAAAAGGAGAGACCCAGTACTTC. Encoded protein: CSAEGLAGGPKGETQYF.

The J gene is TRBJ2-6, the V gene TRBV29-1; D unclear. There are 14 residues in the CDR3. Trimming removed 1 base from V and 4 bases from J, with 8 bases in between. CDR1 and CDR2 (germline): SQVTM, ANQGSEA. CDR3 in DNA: TGCAGCGTTGAAGCAGCTATGGGGGCCAACGTCCTGACTTTC. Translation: CSVEAAMGANVLTF.

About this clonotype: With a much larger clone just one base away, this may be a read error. The CDR3 region is CSVPGQGNEKLFF. The CDR3 coding sequence is TGCAGCGTGCCGGGACAGGGTAATGAAAAACTGTTTTTT. V gene TRBV29-1 combines with J gene TRBJ1-4; 9 nucleotides align to TRBD1. The V and J ends lost 6 bases and 4 bases, in that order; junction bases with no gene match: 3. CDR3 length equals 13 residues. Germline V gene sequence: CDR1 SQVTM, CDR2 ANQGSEA.

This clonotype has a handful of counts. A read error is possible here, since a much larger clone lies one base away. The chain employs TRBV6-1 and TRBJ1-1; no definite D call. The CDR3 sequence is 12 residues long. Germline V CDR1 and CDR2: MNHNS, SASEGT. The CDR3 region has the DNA TGTGCCAGCAGTGACGCCTGGACTGAAACTTTCTTT. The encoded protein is CASSDAWTETFF.

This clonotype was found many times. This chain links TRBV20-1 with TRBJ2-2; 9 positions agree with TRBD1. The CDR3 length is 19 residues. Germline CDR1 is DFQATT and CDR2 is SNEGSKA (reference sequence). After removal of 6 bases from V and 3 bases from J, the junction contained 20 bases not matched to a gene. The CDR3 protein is CSAPGRGTGITRDTGELFF. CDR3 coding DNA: TGCAGTGCCCCCGGTAGGGGGACAGGGATCACGAGGGACACCGGGGAGCTGTTTTTT.

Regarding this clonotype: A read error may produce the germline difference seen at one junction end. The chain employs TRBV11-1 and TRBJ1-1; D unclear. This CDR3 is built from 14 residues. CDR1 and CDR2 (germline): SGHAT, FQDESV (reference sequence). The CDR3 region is CANGLKELNIEAFF. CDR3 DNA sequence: TGTGCCAACGGCTTGAAGGAGTTGAACATTGAAGCTTTCTTT.

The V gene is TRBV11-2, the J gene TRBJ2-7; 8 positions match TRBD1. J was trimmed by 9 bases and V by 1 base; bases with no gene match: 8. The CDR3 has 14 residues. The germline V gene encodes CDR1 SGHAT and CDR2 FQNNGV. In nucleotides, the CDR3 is TGTGCCAGCAGCTTAGCAAGTACAGGGGGAGTGCAGTACTTC. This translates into CASSLASTGGVQYF.

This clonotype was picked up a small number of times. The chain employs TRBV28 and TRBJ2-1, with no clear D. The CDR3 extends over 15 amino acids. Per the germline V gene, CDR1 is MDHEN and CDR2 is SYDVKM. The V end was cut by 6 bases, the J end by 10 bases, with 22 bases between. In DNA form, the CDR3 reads TGTGCCAGCAGATCTTCTCAGCCCACGCCGCCCGAGCAGTTCTTC. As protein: CASRSSQPTPPEQFF.

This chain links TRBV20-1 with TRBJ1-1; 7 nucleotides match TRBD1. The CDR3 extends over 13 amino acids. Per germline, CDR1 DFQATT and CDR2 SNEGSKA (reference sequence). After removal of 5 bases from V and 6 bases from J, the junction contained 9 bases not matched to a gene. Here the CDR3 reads CSALTGRGSEAFF. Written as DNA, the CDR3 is TGCAGTGCTCTGACAGGGAGGGGCTCTGAAGCTTTCTTT.

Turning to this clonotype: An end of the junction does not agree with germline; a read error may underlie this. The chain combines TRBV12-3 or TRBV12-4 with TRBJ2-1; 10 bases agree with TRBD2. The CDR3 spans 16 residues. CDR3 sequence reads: CDSNSYGTSADNEQFF. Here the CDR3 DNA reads TGTGACAGCAATTCCTACGGGACTAGCGCTGACAATGAGCAGTTCTTC.

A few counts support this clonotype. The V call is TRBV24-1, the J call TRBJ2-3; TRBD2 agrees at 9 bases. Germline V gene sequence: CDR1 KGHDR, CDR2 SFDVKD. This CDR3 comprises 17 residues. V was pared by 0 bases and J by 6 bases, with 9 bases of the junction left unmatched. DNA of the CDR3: TGTGCCACCAGTGATTTGGCTAGCGGGACGGTAGGGGATACGCAGTATTTT. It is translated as CATSDLASGTVGDTQYF.

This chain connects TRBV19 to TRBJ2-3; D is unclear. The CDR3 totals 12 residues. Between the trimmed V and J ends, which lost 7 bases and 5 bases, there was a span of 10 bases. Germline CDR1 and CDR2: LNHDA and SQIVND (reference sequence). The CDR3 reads CASIGTEDTQYF. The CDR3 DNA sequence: TGTGCCAGTATAGGAACAGAAGATACGCAGTATTTT. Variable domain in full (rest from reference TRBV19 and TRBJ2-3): DGGITQSPKYLFRKEGQNVTLSCEQNLNHDAMYWYRQDPGQGLRLIYYSQIVNDFQKGDIAEGYSVSREKKESFPLTVTSAQKNPTAFYLCASIGTEDTQYFGPGTRLTVL.

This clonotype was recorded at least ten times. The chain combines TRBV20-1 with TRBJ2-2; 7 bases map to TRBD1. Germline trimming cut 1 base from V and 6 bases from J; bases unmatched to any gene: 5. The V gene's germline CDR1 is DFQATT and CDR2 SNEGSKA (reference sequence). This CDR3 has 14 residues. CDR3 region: CSARAQGRAGELFF. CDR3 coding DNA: TGCAGTGCTAGAGCACAGGGGCGCGCCGGGGAGCTGTTTTTT.

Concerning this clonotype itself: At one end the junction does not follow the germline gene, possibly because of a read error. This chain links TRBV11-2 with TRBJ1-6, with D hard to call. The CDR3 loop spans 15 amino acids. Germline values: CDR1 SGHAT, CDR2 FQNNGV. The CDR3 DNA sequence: TGTGCTAGCAGCCCAGGACGGGGTCACAATTCACCCCTCCACTTT. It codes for CASSPGRGHNSPLHF.

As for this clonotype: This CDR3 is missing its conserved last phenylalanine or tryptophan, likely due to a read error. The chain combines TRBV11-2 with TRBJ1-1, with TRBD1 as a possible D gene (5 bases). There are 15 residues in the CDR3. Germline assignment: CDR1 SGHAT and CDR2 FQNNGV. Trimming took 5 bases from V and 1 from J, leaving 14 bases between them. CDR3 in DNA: TGTGCCAGCAGCGCAATAGGGGATGGGAACACTGAAGCTTTCCTT. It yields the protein CASSAIGDGNTEAFL.

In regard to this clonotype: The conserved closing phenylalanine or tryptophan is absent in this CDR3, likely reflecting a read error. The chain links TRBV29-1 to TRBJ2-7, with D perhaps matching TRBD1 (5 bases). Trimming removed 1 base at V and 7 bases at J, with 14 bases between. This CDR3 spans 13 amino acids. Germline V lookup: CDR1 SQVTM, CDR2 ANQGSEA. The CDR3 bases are TGCAGCGTTGAAGGGACAACTAACAATGAGCAGTACTCC. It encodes CSVEGTTNNEQYS.

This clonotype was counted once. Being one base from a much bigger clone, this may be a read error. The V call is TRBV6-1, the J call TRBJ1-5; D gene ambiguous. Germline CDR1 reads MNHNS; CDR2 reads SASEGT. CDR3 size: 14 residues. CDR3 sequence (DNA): TGTGCCAGCAGTGAAGGGTTTAGCAATCGGCCCCAGCATTTT. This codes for CASSEGFSNRPQHF.

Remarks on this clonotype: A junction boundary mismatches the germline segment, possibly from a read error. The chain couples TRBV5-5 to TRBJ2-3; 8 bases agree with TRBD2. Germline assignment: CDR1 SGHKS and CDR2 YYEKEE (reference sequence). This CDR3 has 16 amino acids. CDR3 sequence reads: CVSSPMAGGLTDTQYF. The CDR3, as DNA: TGTGTCAGCAGCCCCATGGCGGGAGGCCTCACAGATACGCAGTATTTT. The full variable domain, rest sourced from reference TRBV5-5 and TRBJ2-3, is DAGVTQSPTHLIKTRGQQVTLRCSPISGHKSVSWYQQVLGQGPQFIFQYYEKEERGRGNFPDRFSARQFPNYSSELNVNALLLGDSALYLCVSSPMAGGLTDTQYFGPGTRLTVL.

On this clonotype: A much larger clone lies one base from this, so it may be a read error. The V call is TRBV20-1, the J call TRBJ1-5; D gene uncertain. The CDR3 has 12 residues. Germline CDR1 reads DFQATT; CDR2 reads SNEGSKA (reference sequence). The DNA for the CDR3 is TGCAGTACTAGAGACGGGAATCAGCCCCAGCATTTT. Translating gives CSTRDGNQPQHF.

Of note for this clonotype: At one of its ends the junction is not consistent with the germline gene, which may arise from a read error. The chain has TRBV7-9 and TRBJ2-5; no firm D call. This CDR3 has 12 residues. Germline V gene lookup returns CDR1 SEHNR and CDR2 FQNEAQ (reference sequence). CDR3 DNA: TGTACCAGCAGCTTAGCCCAGCAATCCCAGTACTTC. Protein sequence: CTSSLAQQSQYF. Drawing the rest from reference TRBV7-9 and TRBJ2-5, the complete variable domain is DTGVSQNPRHKITKRGQNVTFRCDPISEHNRLYWYRQTLGQGPEFLTYFQNEAQLEKSRLLSDRFSAERPKGSFSTLEIQRTEQGDSAMYLCTSSLAQQSQYFGPGTRLLVL.

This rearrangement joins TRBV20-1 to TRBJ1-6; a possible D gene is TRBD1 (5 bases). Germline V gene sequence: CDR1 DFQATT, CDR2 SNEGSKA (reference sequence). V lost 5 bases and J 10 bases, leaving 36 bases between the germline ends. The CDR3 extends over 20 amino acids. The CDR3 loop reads CSARRIEVASRAEQGSPLHF. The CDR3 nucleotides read TGCAGTGCTCGACGGATTGAGGTCGCGTCTCGGGCGGAGCAGGGATCACCCCTCCACTTT.

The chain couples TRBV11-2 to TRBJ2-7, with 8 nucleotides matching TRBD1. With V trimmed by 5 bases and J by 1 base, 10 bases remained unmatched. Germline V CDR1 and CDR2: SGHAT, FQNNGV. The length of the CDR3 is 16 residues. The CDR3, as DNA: TGTGCCAGCAGCACGTTCAGGGGGCATGAGTCCTACGAGCAGTACTTC. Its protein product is CASSTFRGHESYEQYF.

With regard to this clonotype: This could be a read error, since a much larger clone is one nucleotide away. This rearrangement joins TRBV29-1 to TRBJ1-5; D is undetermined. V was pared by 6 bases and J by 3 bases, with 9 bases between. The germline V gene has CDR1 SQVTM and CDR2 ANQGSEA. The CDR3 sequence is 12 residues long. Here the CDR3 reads CSVVVHNQPQHF. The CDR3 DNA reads TGCAGCGTCGTGGTTCACAATCAGCCCCAGCATTTT.

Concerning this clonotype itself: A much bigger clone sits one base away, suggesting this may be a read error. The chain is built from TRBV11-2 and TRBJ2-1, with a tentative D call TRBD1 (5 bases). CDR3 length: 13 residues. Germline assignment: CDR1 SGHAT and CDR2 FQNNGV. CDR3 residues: CVSILDPQGWKFF. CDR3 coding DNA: TGTGTCAGCATCTTAGATCCTCAGGGATGGAAGTTCTTC.